This record concerns one T cell receptor (beta chain) sequence. This clonotype was detected ten times or more. Its target antigen remains unknown. No base quality values were provided; no much bigger clone lies one nucleotide off. This sample is drawn from a study of blood T cells in healthy people across ages (dated by TCRdb to about 2015). Concerning the study at large: In model experiments, template switching captured roughly one uniquely barcoded TCR beta cDNA molecule for every two T cells. Two additional independent replicas of 1 million unique cDNA reads from the same blood draw were analyzed for two donors (one aged 18 to 29 and one aged 80 or older). Using deep sequencing normalized with unique cDNA molecular identifiers, the study measured how TCR beta repertoire diversity changes with age. The donors were split into four age groups: young (average 16 years), middle-aged (more than 35), aged (roughly 65) and long-lived (about 74). The investigation overall reported the following: Compared with the aged group, more naive CD4+ T cells, fewer expanded clones and increased TCR diversity were shown by the long-lived group, suggesting age selection. Donor CMV infection status was unknown, potentially confounding age-related changes in expanded clonotypes. Conclusive comparison of naive and antigen-experienced compartments was prevented by the profiling of bulk unsorted PBMCs. A strong correlation was found between observed TCR beta diversity and the percentage of naive T cells measured by flow cytometry. As age increased, observed TCR beta diversity per million T cells dropped in a roughly linear way, and a significant reduction was already evident by age about 36. Estimates of total diversity from one million sequenced T cells were regarded as lower bounds and underestimates.

V and J lose 4 bases and 3 bases, and a span of 8 bases separates them. The germline V gene sets CDR1 to SGHRS and CDR2 to YFSETQ. The CDR3 spans 13 residues, from the cysteine through the phenylalanine. Just the 39-base CDR3 DNA is kept, in frame starting at base 1. Libraries were constructed by 5' RACE. TCRdb records Illumina HiSeq 2500 as the sequencer. A second 7 to 11 cycle PCR used a sample-barcoded 5' primer and a J-beta primer mix. Each TCR beta cDNA molecule received a unique molecular identifier from a template-switch 5' adaptor carrying 12 random nucleotides. Each sample yielded at least 3 million CDR3-containing paired-end reads. First-strand cDNA synthesis was performed from all RNA using the Mint cDNA synthesis kit, with priming by a TRBC-specific oligonucleotide. After uracil-DNA glycosylase treatment, a first 18-cycle PCR used universal primers M1SS and BC2_uni_R on all cDNA. The paper's processing steps were these. Each sample was normalized by randomly selecting 1 million high-quality reads, each carrying a distinct molecular identifier. Reads sharing molecular identifiers were discarded rather than binned into consensus sequences. CDR3 identification, clonotype clustering and error correction used MiTCR with a Q25 quality threshold and the strictest error-elimination algorithm. A nonparametric unseen species model with Euler transformation was used to estimate a lower bound on total TCR beta diversity. TCRdb applied fastp at Q25 and MiXCR to the public reads, then kept only in-frame beta chains. Each entry is one CDR3 protein sequence, shown with its most common DNA and genes. The V and J calls and clone size come from TCRdb's table, not from the authors' own analysis. The sample data list 500,000 to 550,000 distinct CDR3 sequences, and 20% to 30% of these were observed just once. The ten largest clones take up around 10% of the sample.

Systemically healthy Caucasian individuals from Russia, some 38 in total and aged roughly 6 to 100 years, were included as donors. Ten milliliters of peripheral blood were drawn from each donor into EDTA-treated Vacutainer tubes. PBMCs were isolated by Ficoll-Paque density-gradient centrifugation, with at least 6.5 million obtained per sample. Trizol reagent was used to extract total RNA from PBMCs, with at least 5.5 micrograms per sample. Naive CD45RAhigh/CD27high T cell percentages were measured by flow cytometry on a PBMC aliquot from every donor. These records were also assigned to another study, of T cells of mothers and their children. The second study's paper adds: Nine systemically healthy Caucasian individuals, comprising three mothers and their six children, were included as donors. cDNA synthesis used all of the extracted RNA, with roughly 1.5 ug of RNA in each 15 ul reaction. In the second PCR, sample barcodes and 2-4 random nucleotides were introduced via the M1S primer. Over 9 million TCR beta CDR3 reads were obtained for each mother, and 2.5 million to 3 million reads were obtained for each child. In both related and unrelated pairs, thymic selection shapes the output of TCR recombination in a similar way, with inherited differences having only a minor effect. Normalized repertoire overlap was always slightly but never significantly higher in related than unrelated mother-child pairs. No persistent microchimeric T cell clones were found, with a detection sensitivity of roughly 100 clones per million clonotypes. The study used deep NGS to compare TCR beta repertoires of mothers and children, seeking features distinguishing related mother-child pairs from unrelated individuals. On average, the children were roughly 12 +/- 4 years old, while the mothers were roughly 36 +/- 4 years old. After adapter ligation was performed with NEBNext reagents, the libraries were sequenced on an Illumina HiSeq 2000 with 100+100 nt paired-end reads. To avoid cross-contamination, the mother libraries and the child libraries were prepared a month apart and sequenced in separate runs. For each donor, somewhere between roughly 500,000 and 2,100,000 distinct TCR beta clonotypes were identified. Naive TCR beta clonotypes were estimated from low-frequency clonotypes matched to each donor's FACS-determined naive share, without sorting.

The rearrangement combines TRBV5-1 with TRBJ1-5; no confident D gene assignment can be made. Input material: blood. The clonotype was recovered from a boy aged 5 to 17 in good health. The bases read TGCGCCAGCAGCCAGAGCCCCAATCAGCCCCAGCATTTT. This translates into CASSQSPNQPQHF.